This T cell receptor (beta chain) was captured by sequencing in a study of spatial heterogeneity in lung cancer. Comment on this clonotype: Its antigen is still unknown.

Study results and caveats: Expanded tumor TCRs that were ubiquitous appeared in blood more at resection than follow-up.

Time point here: sample taken at primary tumor resection. The study sequenced unsorted whole RNA from tumor, nontumor lung or frozen PBMC. V was pared by 5 bases and J by 6 bases, with 7 bases between. The germline V gene encodes CDR1 SQVTM and CDR2 ANQGSEA. The CDR3 has 10 residues. From the 5' RACE reads, TCRdb called clonotypes with MiXCR, one entry per CDR3 protein. In the table there are about 92,000 distinct CDR3 sequences, roughly 12% of which are singletons. This chain joins TRBV29-1 and TRBJ1-1, with unresolved D. The source was PBMCs, collected at surgery. The sequence came from a male donor with early-stage non-small cell lung cancer. The CDR3 nucleotides read TGCAGCGTTATACCGGCTGAAGCTTTCTTT. It codes for CSVIPAEAFF.